The 26 T cell receptor beta chains below come from one sample, sequenced in a study of shared clonotypes between healthy human individuals. Using immunoSEQ multiplex PCR, the repertoire was profiled, and TCRdb retains in-frame clones only, with some absent. The sample contains more than 2 million clones, about 94% of which appear only once. Naive CD8 populations comprised CD45RO-negative cells positively selected for CCR7, excluding terminally differentiated effector memory CD45RA+ cells. Sequencing input: naive CD8+ T cells sorted from blood. Receptors originate from a man aged 18 to 30 in good health.

This rearrangement joins TRBV4-1 to TRBJ1-6, with a weak D call TRBD1 (6 bases). CDR1 is MGHRA, CDR2 YSYEKL, per germline. CDR3 length equals 16 residues. Trimming removed 1 base at V and 1 base at J, with 8 bases between. The CDR3 nucleotides read TGCGCCAGCAGCCAAGCCGGACAGTCCTATAATTCACCCCTCCACTTT. Amino acids: CASSQAGQSYNSPLHF.

The chain combines TRBV30 with TRBJ2-3; the D is unclear. The CDR3 runs 14 residues. V gave up 8 bases and J gave up 0 bases, with 15 bases separating them. CDR1 GTSNPN and CDR2 SVGIG come from the germline V gene (reference sequence). The CDR3 DNA is TGTGCCGTAGAATTGGGCCCTAGCACAGATACGCAGTATTTT. Its translation: CAVELGPSTDTQYF.

This rearrangement joins TRBV19 to TRBJ2-5; 7 positions match TRBD1. V gave up 8 bases and J gave up 5 bases; unmatched junction bases: 5. The CDR3 runs to 12 residues. CDR1 is LNHDA and CDR2 is SQIVND in the germline V gene (reference sequence). The DNA for the CDR3 is TGTGCCAGTCGGGACAGTGGGGAGACCCAGTACTTC. Its protein product is CASRDSGETQYF.

V is TRBV21-1 and J is TRBJ2-2; the table's D call, TRBD1, has no DNA check behind it. TRBV21-1 is a pseudogene segment. CDR3 length: 14 amino acids. The CDR3 bases are TGTGCCAGCAGCGGACAGGGAGGCACCGGGGAGCTGTTTTTT. This sequence encodes CASSGQGGTGELFF.

This clone was seen only once. The chain joins TRBV7-9 to TRBJ2-3; no reliable D call. The V end lost 5 bases, the J end lost 0 bases, and 6 bases lay between the germline ends. The germline gives CDR1 SEHNR, CDR2 FQNEAQ (reference sequence). The CDR3 is 13 residues long. The DNA of the CDR3 is TGTGCCAGCAGCGCGACTAGCACAGATACGCAGTATTTT. This translates into CASSATSTDTQYF.

About this clone: This specimen includes other DNA sequences encoding the same CDR3. V usage is TRBV27 and J usage is TRBJ2-7; D not resolved. Trimming removed 3 bases from V and 2 bases from J, with 8 bases in between. Germline CDR1 and CDR2: MNHEY and SMNVEV (reference sequence). This CDR3 has 13 residues. The CDR3 DNA reads as TGTGCCAGCAGTTTCGGCCAGGCCTACGAGCAGTACTTC. It translates to CASSFGQAYEQYF.

The genes are TRBV27 and TRBJ1-2, with TRBD1 identical over 11 bases. J lost 7 bases, V lost 4 bases, and 5 bases had no gene match. CDR1 and CDR2 (germline): MNHEY, SMNVEV (reference sequence). The CDR3 sequence is 14 residues long. CDR3 in DNA: TGTGCCAGCAGTTCGCCGGACAGGGGGCCTGGCTACACCTTC. Translated, it gives CASSSPDRGPGYTF.

The chain recombines TRBV30 with TRBJ1-1; 9 bases match TRBD1. This CDR3 is 13 amino acids long. Germline CDR1 GTSNPN, CDR2 SVGIG (reference sequence). After removal of 0 bases from V and 11 bases from J, the junction contained 7 bases not matched to a gene. CDR3 nucleotides: TGTGCCTGGAGTGTATTGACAGGGGGTGAGGCTTTCTTT. Its translation: CAWSVLTGGEAFF.

This clone was seen once. The chain recombines TRBV2 with TRBJ2-3; D is undetermined. In germline, CDR1 is SNHLY, CDR2 FYNNEI. The ends were cut back, 2 bases at V and 5 bases at J, with 8 bases in the middle. The CDR3 is 13 amino acids. The CDR3 bases are TGTGCCAGCAGTGAATCTAGTATAGATACGCAGTATTTT. This encodes CASSESSIDTQYF.

The rearrangement joins TRBV27 to TRBJ2-5; the D gene could be TRBD1 or TRBD2 (5 bases each). Germline loops: CDR1 MNHEY, CDR2 SMNVEV (reference sequence). Trimming took 3 bases from V and 11 from J, leaving 10 bases between them. The CDR3 has 11 residues. CDR3: CASSFQGRQYF. The CDR3 DNA follows: TGTGCCAGCAGTTTCCAGGGACGGCAGTACTTC.

The J gene is TRBJ2-1, the V gene TRBV27; maybe TRBD2 (7 bases). Germline V gene data show CDR1 as MNHEY and CDR2 as SMNVEV (reference sequence). CDR3 length: 15 amino acids. Between the trimmed V and J ends, which lost 3 bases and 3 bases, there was a span of 12 bases. In DNA form, the CDR3 reads TGTGCCAGCAGTTTCGGCGGGGGCCACTACAATGAGCAGTTCTTC. Its protein product is CASSFGGGHYNEQFF.

Notes on this clone: Other DNA sequences from this sample encode an identical CDR3 as well. This chain uses TRBV6-1 with TRBJ1-5; D not resolved. V lost 1 base and J 6 bases, leaving 4 bases between the germline ends. Germline V CDR1 and CDR2: MNHNS, SASEGT. The CDR3 is made up of 12 amino acids. CDR3: CASSEGGQPQHF. CDR3 bases: TGTGCCAGCAGTGAAGGGGGTCAGCCCCAGCATTTT.

This rearrangement joins TRBV2 to TRBJ1-1, with 7 bases matching TRBD1. CDR3 size: 13 residues. CDR1 SNHLY and CDR2 FYNNEI come from the germline V gene. Trimming at V came to 4 bases and at J to 4 bases, leaving 3 bases not matched to a gene. CDR3 region: CASSVSGGTEAFF. The DNA of the CDR3 is TGTGCCAGCAGTGTATCAGGGGGCACTGAAGCTTTCTTT. Based on the CDR3 plus reference TRBV2 and TRBJ1-1, the full variable domain is EPEVTQTPSHQVTQMGQEVILRCVPISNHLYFYWYRQILGQKVEFLVSFYNNEISEKSEIFDDQFSVERPDGSNFTLKIRSTKLEDSAMYFCASSVSGGTEAFFGQGTRLTVV.

This clone appeared a single time. V and J are TRBV29-1 and TRBJ2-3, with D unclear. CDR1 and CDR2 from the germline V gene are SQVTM and ANQGSEA. The V end was cut by 8 bases, the J end by 2 bases, with 14 bases between. The CDR3 loop spans 13 amino acids. Here the CDR3 DNA reads TGCAGCCTATTCGGACCCTCCACAGATACGCAGTATTTT. Encoded protein: CSLFGPSTDTQYF.

The chain links TRBV6-5 to TRBJ1-1; D gene ambiguous. CDR3 length: 14 residues. Trimming shortened V by 7 bases and J by 4 bases, and 16 bases separated the two germline ends. Germline assignment: CDR1 MNHEY and CDR2 SVGAGI. CDR3 nucleotides: TGTGCCAGCACGGCTACGAAGGGCGTCACTGAAGCTTTCTTT. Residues: CASTATKGVTEAFF.

This chain links TRBV6-5 with TRBJ2-5, with 7 bases matching TRBD1. J gave up 2 bases and V 6 bases, and 9 bases lay outside the gene matches. Germline assignment: CDR1 MNHEY and CDR2 SVGAGI. The CDR3 sequence is 15 residues long. The CDR3 DNA reads as TGTGCCAGCAGCCCATGGGACAGCCTACAAGAGACCCAGTACTTC. Translating gives CASSPWDSLQETQYF.

The chain combines TRBV27 with TRBJ2-2, with 7 bases that match TRBD2. V dropped 5 bases and J dropped 4; count of bases not matched to a gene: 7. CDR1 and CDR2 from the germline V gene are MNHEY and SMNVEV (reference sequence). The CDR3 runs 15 residues. The CDR3 nucleotides read TGTGCCAGCAGTGAACTAGCGTCGGGCACCGGGGAGCTGTTTTTT. Amino acid sequence: CASSELASGTGELFF.

This clone has a single count. The chain links TRBV7-9 to TRBJ2-2, with D possibly matching TRBD1 (6 bases). The CDR3 length is 13 residues. The V gene's germline CDR1 is SEHNR and CDR2 FQNEAQ (reference sequence). V lost 5 bases, J lost 6 bases, and 10 bases lay in between. In DNA form, the CDR3 reads TGTGCCAGCAGCCGGGACAACCCCGGGGAGCTGTTTTTT. Protein sequence: CASSRDNPGELFF.

The chain employs TRBV15 and TRBJ2-1, with D possibly being TRBD1 (5 bases). Trimming pared 1 base from V and 5 bases from J, leaving 12 bases between. The CDR3 is 15 amino acids. Per germline, CDR1 LNHNV and CDR2 YYDKDF (reference sequence). This CDR3 is CATSRVGAGNNEQFF. For the CDR3, the DNA is TGTGCCACCAGCAGAGTAGGGGCCGGCAACAATGAGCAGTTCTTC.

This chain connects TRBV4-1 to TRBJ2-3, with 11 nucleotides matching TRBD2. Germline V lookup: CDR1 MGHRA, CDR2 YSYEKL. After removal of 4 bases from V and 2 bases from J, the junction contained 14 bases not matched to a gene. CDR3 length: 19 residues. CDR3 protein: CASSLTSGGPPLYTDTQYF. The CDR3 DNA reads as TGCGCCAGCAGCCTAACTAGCGGGGGTCCCCCTTTGTACACAGATACGCAGTATTTT.

The chain recombines TRBV28 with TRBJ1-6; D is unresolved. The germline V gene has CDR1 MDHEN and CDR2 SYDVKM. The ends were cut back, 3 bases at V and 14 bases at J, with 14 bases in the middle. The CDR3 covers 13 residues. In DNA form, the CDR3 reads TGTGCCAGCAGTTTTTCGGGTACCGGGGCCCTCCACTTT. As protein: CASSFSGTGALHF.

The rearrangement joins TRBV13 to TRBJ2-1, with 10 bases identical to TRBD1. In germline, CDR1 is PRHDT, CDR2 FYEKMQ (reference sequence). The CDR3 loop spans 15 amino acids. Germline trimming cut 5 bases from V and 8 bases from J; bases unmatched to any gene: 9. The CDR3 is CASSIRDRGLYEQFF. The CDR3 nucleotides are TGTGCCAGCAGCATCCGGGACAGGGGTCTCTATGAGCAGTTCTTC. Drawing the rest from reference TRBV13 and TRBJ2-1, the complete variable domain is AAGVIQSPRHLIKEKRETATLKCYPIPRHDTVYWYQQGPGQDPQFLISFYEKMQSDKGSIPDRFSAQQFSDYHSELNMSSLELGDSALYFCASSIRDRGLYEQFFGPGTRLTVL.

About this clone itself: The junction departs from germline at one end; a sequencing error may be responsible. This specimen includes other DNA sequences encoding the same CDR3. The rearrangement joins TRBV27 to TRBJ2-7, with TRBD1 identical over 8 bases. Germline assignment: CDR1 MNHEY and CDR2 SMNVEV (reference sequence). The CDR3 contains 16 residues. This CDR3 is CASSLSAGTGDYEQYF. The CDR3 DNA follows: TGTGCCAGCAGTCTATCGGCCGGGACAGGAGATTACGAGCAGTACTTC.

This chain joins TRBV15 and TRBJ2-2; D possibly matches TRBD1 or TRBD2 (6 bases each). Per germline, CDR1 LNHNV and CDR2 YYDKDF (reference sequence). This CDR3 is 18 amino acids long. V dropped 3 bases and J dropped 6 bases, with 23 bases sitting between them. As DNA, the CDR3 is TGTGCCACCAGCAGGGGACTCCCGGGACACGAAAACCCCGGGGAGCTGTTTTTT. Its protein is CATSRGLPGHENPGELFF.

With respect to this clone: Other DNA sequences from this sample encode an identical CDR3 as well. The V gene is TRBV27, the J gene TRBJ2-7; D is uncertain. The CDR3 runs 13 residues. Trimming left V 3 bases short and J 0 bases short, with 6 bases between. The germline V gene encodes CDR1 MNHEY and CDR2 SMNVEV (reference sequence). CDR3 protein: CASSLGPSYEQYF. CDR3 coding DNA: TGTGCCAGCAGTTTGGGCCCCTCCTACGAGCAGTACTTC.

The chain combines TRBV27 with TRBJ1-1; D is uncertain. V was clipped by 4 bases and J by 1 base, with 7 bases between them. This CDR3 contains 13 residues. Germline loops: CDR1 MNHEY, CDR2 SMNVEV (reference sequence). Here the CDR3 DNA reads TGTGCCAGCAGTTCAACGTGGAACACTGAAGCTTTCTTT. Its translation is CASSSTWNTEAFF.